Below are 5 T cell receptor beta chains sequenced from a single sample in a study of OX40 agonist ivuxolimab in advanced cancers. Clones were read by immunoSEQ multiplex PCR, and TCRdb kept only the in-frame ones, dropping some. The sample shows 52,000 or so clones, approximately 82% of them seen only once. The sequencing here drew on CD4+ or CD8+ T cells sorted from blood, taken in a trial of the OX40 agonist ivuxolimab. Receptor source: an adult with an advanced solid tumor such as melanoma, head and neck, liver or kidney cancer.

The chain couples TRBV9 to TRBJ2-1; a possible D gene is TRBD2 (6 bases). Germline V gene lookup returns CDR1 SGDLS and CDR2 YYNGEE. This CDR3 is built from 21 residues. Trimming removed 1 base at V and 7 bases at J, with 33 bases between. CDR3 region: CASSVFPPGPTGASFGNEQFF. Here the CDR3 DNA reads TGTGCCAGCAGCGTATTCCCCCCGGGCCCGACGGGAGCCTCATTTGGGAATGAGCAGTTCTTC.

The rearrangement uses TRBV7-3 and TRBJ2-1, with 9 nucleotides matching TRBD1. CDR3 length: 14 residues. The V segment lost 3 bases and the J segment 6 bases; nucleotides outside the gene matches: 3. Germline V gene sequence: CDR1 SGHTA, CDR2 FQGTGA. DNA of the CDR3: TGTGCCAGCAGCTTCCCGACAGGGGGCAATGAGCAGTTCTTC. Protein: CASSFPTGGNEQFF.

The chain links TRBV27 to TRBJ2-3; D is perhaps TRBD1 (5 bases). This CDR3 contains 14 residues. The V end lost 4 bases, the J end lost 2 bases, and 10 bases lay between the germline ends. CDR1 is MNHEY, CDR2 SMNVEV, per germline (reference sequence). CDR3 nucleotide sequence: TGTGCCAGCAGTTCTTGGGGCTTCACAGATACGCAGTATTTT. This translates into CASSSWGFTDTQYF.

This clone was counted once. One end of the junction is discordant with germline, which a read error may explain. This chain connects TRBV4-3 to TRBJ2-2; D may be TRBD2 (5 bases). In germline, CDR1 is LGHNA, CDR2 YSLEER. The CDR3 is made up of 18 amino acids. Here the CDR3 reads CASSQGVAGLANTRELFF. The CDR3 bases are TGCGCCAGCAGCCAAGGGGTCGCGGGCCTCGCGAACACCAGGGAGCTGTTTTTT.

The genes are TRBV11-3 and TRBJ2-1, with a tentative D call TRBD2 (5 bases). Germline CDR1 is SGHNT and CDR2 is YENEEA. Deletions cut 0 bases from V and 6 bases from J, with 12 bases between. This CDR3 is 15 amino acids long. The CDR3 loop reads CASSLDGGYRNEQFF. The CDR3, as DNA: TGTGCCAGCAGCTTAGACGGCGGGTATCGCAATGAGCAGTTCTTC.